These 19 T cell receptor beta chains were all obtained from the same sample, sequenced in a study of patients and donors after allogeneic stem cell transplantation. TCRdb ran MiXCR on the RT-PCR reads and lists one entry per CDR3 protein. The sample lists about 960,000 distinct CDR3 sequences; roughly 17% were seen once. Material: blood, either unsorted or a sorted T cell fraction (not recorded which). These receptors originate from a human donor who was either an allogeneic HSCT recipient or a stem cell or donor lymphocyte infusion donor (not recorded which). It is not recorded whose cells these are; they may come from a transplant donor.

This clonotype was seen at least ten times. Here the CDR3 reads CASSYQGAPGNTIYF. CDR3 DNA: TGTGCCAGCAGTTACCAGGGGGCTCCAGGAAACACCATATATTTT. The rearrangement uses TRBV6-5 and TRBJ1-3; 8 positions match TRBD1. Germline CDR1 reads MNHEY; CDR2 reads SVGAGI. Trimming at V came to 2 bases and at J to 4 bases, leaving 4 bases not matched to a gene. CDR3 length: 15 amino acids.

CDR3 bases: TGTGCCAGCAGTACGGGGATCGGGAGGATTGCCTACGAGCAGTACTTC. Its protein is CASSTGIGRIAYEQYF. The gene calls are TRBV27 and TRBJ2-7; 7 positions match TRBD2. The junction had 12 bases not matched to a gene; V was cut back by 5 bases and J by 2 bases. The germline V gene encodes CDR1 MNHEY and CDR2 SMNVEV (reference sequence). CDR3 length equals 16 residues.

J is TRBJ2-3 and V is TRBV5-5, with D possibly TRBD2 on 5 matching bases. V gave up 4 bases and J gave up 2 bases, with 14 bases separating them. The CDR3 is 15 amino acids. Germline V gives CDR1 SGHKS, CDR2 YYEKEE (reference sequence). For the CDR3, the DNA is TGTGCCAGCAGCGCGGGCTACAGAACCACAGATACGCAGTATTTT. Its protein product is CASSAGYRTTDTQYF. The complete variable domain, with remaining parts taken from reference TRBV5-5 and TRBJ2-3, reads DAGVTQSPTHLIKTRGQQVTLRCSPISGHKSVSWYQQVLGQGPQFIFQYYEKEERGRGNFPDRFSARQFPNYSSELNVNALLLGDSALYLCASSAGYRTTDTQYFGPGTRLTVL.

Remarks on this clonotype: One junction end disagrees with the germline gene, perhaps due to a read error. Here the CDR3 DNA reads TGTGCTAGCAGCCAGACACCCCAAGAGACCCAGTACTTC. Protein product: CASSQTPQETQYF. V is TRBV7-7 and J is TRBJ2-5; D ambiguous. This CDR3 is 13 amino acids long. Germline V gene sequence: CDR1 SSHAT, CDR2 FNYEAQ (reference sequence).

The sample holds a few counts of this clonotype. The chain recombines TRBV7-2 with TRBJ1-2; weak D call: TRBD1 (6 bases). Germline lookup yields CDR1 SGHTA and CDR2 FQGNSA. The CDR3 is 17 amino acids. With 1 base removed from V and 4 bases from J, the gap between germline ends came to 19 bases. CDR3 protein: CASSLGTAPHFFYGYTF. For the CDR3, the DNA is TGTGCCAGCAGCTTAGGGACAGCTCCCCACTTTTTCTATGGCTACACCTTC.

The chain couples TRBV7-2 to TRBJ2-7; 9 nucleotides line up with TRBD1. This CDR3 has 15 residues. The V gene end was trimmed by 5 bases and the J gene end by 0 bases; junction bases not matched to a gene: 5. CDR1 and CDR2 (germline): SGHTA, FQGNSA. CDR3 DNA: TGTGCCAGCAGCGCGGAGACAGGGGGCTCCTACGAGCAGTACTTC. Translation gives CASSAETGGSYEQYF.

The CDR3 nucleotides read TGCAGTGCTAGAGTTAGCGGGGTTAGCACAGATACGCAGTATTTT. Protein sequence: CSARVSGVSTDTQYF. The chain uses TRBV20-1 and TRBJ2-3, with 8 bases aligning to TRBD2. The length of the CDR3 is 15 residues. CDR1 and CDR2 from the germline V gene are DFQATT and SNEGSKA (reference sequence). The ends lost 1 base at V and 0 bases at J; junction bases unmatched: 3.

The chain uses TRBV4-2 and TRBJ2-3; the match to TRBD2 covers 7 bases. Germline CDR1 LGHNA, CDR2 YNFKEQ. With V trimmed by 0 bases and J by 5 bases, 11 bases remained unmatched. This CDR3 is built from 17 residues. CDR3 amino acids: CASSQDRPGGLGDTQYF. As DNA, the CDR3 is TGTGCCAGCAGCCAAGATAGGCCGGGAGGACTAGGAGATACGCAGTATTTT.

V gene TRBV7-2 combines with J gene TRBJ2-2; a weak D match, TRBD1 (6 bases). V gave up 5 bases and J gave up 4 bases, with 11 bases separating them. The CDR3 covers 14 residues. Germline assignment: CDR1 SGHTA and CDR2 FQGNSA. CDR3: CASSPGTTTGELFF. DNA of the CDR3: TGTGCCAGCAGCCCTGGGACAACCACCGGGGAGCTGTTTTTT.

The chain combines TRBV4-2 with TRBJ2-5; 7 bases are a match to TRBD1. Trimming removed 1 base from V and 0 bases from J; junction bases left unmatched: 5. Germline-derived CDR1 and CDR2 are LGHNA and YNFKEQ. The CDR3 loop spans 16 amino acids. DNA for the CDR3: TGTGCCAGCAGCCAAGTAAGCAGGGGGTACCAAGAGACCCAGTACTTC. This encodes CASSQVSRGYQETQYF.

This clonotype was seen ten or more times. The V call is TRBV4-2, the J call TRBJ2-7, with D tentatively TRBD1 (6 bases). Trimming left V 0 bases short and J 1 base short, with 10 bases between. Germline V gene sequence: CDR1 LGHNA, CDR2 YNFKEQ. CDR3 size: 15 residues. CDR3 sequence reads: CASSQEPRGSYEQYF. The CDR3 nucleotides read TGTGCCAGCAGCCAAGAGCCTAGGGGGTCCTACGAGCAGTACTTC.

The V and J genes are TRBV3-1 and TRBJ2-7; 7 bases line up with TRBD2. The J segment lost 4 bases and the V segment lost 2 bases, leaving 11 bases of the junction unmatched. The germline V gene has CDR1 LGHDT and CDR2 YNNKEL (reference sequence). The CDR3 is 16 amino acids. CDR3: CASSQRDYRSKYEQYF. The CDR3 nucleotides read TGTGCCAGCAGCCAACGGGACTACCGAAGCAAGTACGAGCAGTACTTC.

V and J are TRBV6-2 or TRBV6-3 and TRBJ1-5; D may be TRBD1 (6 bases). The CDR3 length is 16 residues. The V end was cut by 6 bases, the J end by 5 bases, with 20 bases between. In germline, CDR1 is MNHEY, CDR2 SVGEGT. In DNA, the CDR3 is TGTGCCAGCAGACCCGGGACAAGGGGGTTCGATCAGCCCCAGCATTTT. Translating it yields CASRPGTRGFDQPQHF.

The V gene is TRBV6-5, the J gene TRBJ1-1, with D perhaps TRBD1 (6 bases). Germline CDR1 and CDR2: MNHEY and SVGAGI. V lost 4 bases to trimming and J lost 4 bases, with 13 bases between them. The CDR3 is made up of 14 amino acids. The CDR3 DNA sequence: TGTGCCAGCAGTTGGGTAGGGGGGTCCACTGAAGCTTTCTTT. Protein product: CASSWVGGSTEAFF.

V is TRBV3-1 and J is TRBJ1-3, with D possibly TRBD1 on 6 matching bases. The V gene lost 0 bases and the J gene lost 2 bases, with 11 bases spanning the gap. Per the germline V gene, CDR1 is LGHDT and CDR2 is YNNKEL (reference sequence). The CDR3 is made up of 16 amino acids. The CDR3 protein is CASSQESQGPGNTIYF. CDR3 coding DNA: TGTGCCAGCAGCCAAGAAAGTCAGGGGCCTGGAAACACCATATATTTT. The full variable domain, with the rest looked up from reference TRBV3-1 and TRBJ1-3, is DTAVSQTPKYLVTQMGNDKSIKCEQNLGHDTMYWYKQDSKKFLKIMFSYNNKELIINETVPNRFSPKSPDKAHLNLHINSLELGDSAVYFCASSQESQGPGNTIYFGEGSWLTVV.

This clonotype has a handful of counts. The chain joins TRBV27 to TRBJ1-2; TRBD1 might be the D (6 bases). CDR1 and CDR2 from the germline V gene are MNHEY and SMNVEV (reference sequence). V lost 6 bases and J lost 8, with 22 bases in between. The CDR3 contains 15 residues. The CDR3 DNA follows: TGTGCCAGCAGCCCACCTGGGTGGGGGGCAGGGGGCTACACCTTC. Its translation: CASSPPGWGAGGYTF.

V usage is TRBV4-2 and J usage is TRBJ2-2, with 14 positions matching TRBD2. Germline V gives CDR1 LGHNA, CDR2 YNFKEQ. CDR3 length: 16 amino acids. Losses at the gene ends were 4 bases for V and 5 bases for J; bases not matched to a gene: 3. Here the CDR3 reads CASSPRLAGGTGELFF. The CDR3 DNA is TGTGCCAGCAGCCCTCGACTAGCGGGGGGGACCGGGGAGCTGTTTTTT.

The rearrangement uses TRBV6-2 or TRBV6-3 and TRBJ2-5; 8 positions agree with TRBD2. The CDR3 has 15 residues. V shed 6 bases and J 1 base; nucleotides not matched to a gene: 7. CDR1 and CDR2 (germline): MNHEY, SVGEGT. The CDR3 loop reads CASRTGGGSQETQYF. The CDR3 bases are TGTGCCAGCAGGACCGGGGGGGGGTCCCAAGAGACCCAGTACTTC.

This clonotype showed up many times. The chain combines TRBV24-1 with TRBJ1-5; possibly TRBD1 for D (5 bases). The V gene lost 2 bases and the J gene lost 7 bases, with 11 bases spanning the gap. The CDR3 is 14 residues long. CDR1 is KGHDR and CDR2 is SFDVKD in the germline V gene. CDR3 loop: CATSDSGTVQPQHF. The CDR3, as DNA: TGTGCCACCAGTGATTCCGGGACCGTCCAGCCCCAGCATTTT.